One TCR beta chain is described in this entry. As yet, its antigen is unknown. Full-length variable regions came from constant-region reverse primers plus semi-nested Nested Universal Primer A PCR. TCRdb redid the calling of the 5' RACE reads with MiXCR, one entry per CDR3 protein. The sample carries around 50,000 distinct CDR3 sequences, less than 30% recorded once. Treg sorting used a CD4+CD25+CD127-/low gate. Notes on the study in general: Larger-cohort validation covered only one TCR beta V-J rearrangement. Greatest tumor Treg TCR overlap was with tumor naive CD4+ cells. In terms of TCR gene usage, tumor memory CD4+ T cells clustered together with blood and lymph node memory CD4+ cells, as well as with lymph node naive CD4+ cells.

Sequenced input: tumor-infiltrating Tregs sorted from the breast tumor. This sequence was found in a female donor with breast cancer.

The CDR3 nucleotides read TGCGAACATAGGTCGGGGCAGATTAATCAGCCCCAGCATTTT. It specifies CEHRSGQINQPQHF. The V and J genes are TRBV10-1 and TRBJ1-5, with D possibly matching TRBD1 (5 bases). Germline CDR1 is WNHNN and CDR2 is SYGVQD (reference sequence). CDR3 size: 14 residues.